A selection of T cell receptor beta chains follows, all from one sample in a study of T-cell memory formation after mild COVID-19. TCRdb reprocessed the 5' RACE reads with MiXCR, giving one entry per CDR3 protein. The profile covers roughly 580,000 distinct CDR3 sequences, with 15% to 20% appearing a single time and 12% taken by the ten largest. Sequenced input: PBMCs or a T cell subset sorted from them (not recorded which). Source of these receptors: an adult woman who had mild COVID-19 (a few samples of this study predate the infection). Cell type and time point are not known. The CDR3 runs from the conserved cysteine through the conserved F or W. A D gene is named only where the DNA matches it firmly. Clone size, where shown, is once, few, many, or a class for clones that have expanded.

D gene	V gene	clone size	J gene	CDR3 protein	CDR3 DNA
NA	TRBV20-1	NA	TRBJ2-3	CSARYRYTSTDTQYF	TGCAGTGCTAGATATCGCTATACAAGCACAGATACGCAGTATTTT
TRBD2	TRBV19	few	TRBJ2-7	CASSRQLAGGFYEQYF	TGTGCCAGTAGTCGCCAGTTAGCGGGGGGTTTCTACGAGCAGTACTTC
TRBD1	TRBV29-1	few	TRBJ2-7	CSVYTPQGAYEQYF	TGCAGCGTGTACACTCCACAGGGGGCGTACGAGCAGTACTTC
NA	TRBV12-3/TRBV12-4	NA	TRBJ2-7	CASKGIGEQYF	TGTGCCAGCAAGGGGATAGGAGAGCAGTACTTC
TRBD2	TRBV29-1	NA	TRBJ2-3	CSVGNLAGEWTDTQYF	TGCAGCGTTGGGAACTTAGCGGGAGAGTGGACAGATACGCAGTATTTT
NA	TRBV9	NA	TRBJ1-5	CASSVDNSNQPQHF	TGTGCCAGCAGCGTAGATAATAGCAATCAGCCCCAGCATTTT
TRBD2	TRBV5-4	few	TRBJ2-3	CASSLSSGSKDTQYF	TGTGCCAGCAGCTTGTCGAGCGGGAGTAAAGATACGCAGTATTTT
NA	TRBV4-1	NA	TRBJ2-7	CASSQDSKGVAFSYEQYF	TGCGCCAGCAGCCAAGATAGTAAGGGGGTGGCCTTCTCCTACGAGCAGTACTTC
NA	TRBV10-3	NA	TRBJ1-1	CAIRGQPDTEAFF	TGTGCCATCAGAGGACAGCCTGACACTGAAGCTTTCTTT
NA	TRBV7-9	NA	TRBJ2-1	CASSSPPTGNEQFF	TGTGCCAGCAGCTCCCCCCCAACGGGTAATGAGCAGTTCTTC
NA	TRBV10-3	NA	TRBJ2-7	CAIKEGASYEQYF	TGTGCCATCAAGGAGGGGGCGAGCTACGAGCAGTACTTC
TRBD1	TRBV18	NA	TRBJ2-7	CASSPTQGASYEQYF	TGTGCCAGCTCACCAACGCAGGGGGCCTCCTACGAGCAGTACTTC
NA	TRBV12-3/TRBV12-4	NA	TRBJ2-2	CASSRRVVTGELFF	TGTGCCAGCAGCCGTCGGGTTGTAACCGGGGAGCTGTTTTTT
NA	TRBV3-1	few	TRBJ2-3	CASSQGAVGHGTQYF	TGTGCCAGCAGCCAAGGAGCCGTAGGGCACGGTACGCAGTATTTT
NA	TRBV12-3/TRBV12-4	few	TRBJ1-2	CASSLLGGYGYTF	TGTGCCAGCAGTTTACTGGGGGGCTATGGCTACACCTTC
NA	TRBV6-2/TRBV6-3	few	TRBJ1-1	CASSYRRPLNTEAFF	TGTGCCAGCAGTTACCGAAGGCCCCTGAACACTGAAGCTTTCTTT
NA	TRBV21-1	few	TRBJ2-7	CASSKGIGTGAYEQYF	TGTGCCAGCAGCAAAGGGATTGGGACAGGAGCCTACGAGCAGTACTTC
TRBD1	TRBV7-9	NA	TRBJ2-7	CASSSSQGARILPYEQYF	TGTGCCAGCAGCTCGTCCCAGGGGGCGCGGATCCTCCCCTACGAGCAGTACTTC
TRBD2	TRBV24-1	few	TRBJ2-3	CATSEVAGGRSDTQYF	TGTGCCACCAGTGAAGTAGCGGGGGGGCGGTCAGATACGCAGTATTTT
NA	TRBV5-1	NA	TRBJ1-1	CASSPDSGNTEAFF	TGCGCCAGCAGCCCGGACAGCGGGAACACTGAAGCTTTCTTT
NA	TRBV2	NA	TRBJ2-2	CASPRKKNSQYTGELFF	TGTGCCAGCCCGAGGAAAAAGAACTCCCAATACACCGGGGAGCTGTTTTTT
TRBD2	TRBV27	few	TRBJ2-7	CASSPGTSGGRYEQYF	TGTGCCAGCAGTCCAGGGACTAGCGGGGGCAGGTACGAGCAGTACTTC
TRBD1	TRBV6-2/TRBV6-3	many	TRBJ1-1	CASSDRENTEAFF	TGTGCCAGCAGCGACAGGGAGAACACTGAAGCTTTCTTT
NA	TRBV3-1	NA	TRBJ2-7	CASSQDSRMGQYF	TGTGCCAGCAGCCAAGATTCGAGGATGGGGCAGTACTTC
TRBD1	TRBV7-2	few	TRBJ1-3	CASSYGQGASGNTIYF	TGTGCCAGCAGCTACGGACAGGGGGCTTCTGGAAACACCATATATTTT
NA	TRBV27	NA	TRBJ1-1	CGSSFGARTFF	TGTGGCAGCAGTTTTGGGGCGCGGACTTTCTTT
TRBD2	TRBV5-1	few	TRBJ2-3	CASSPGLAGAADTQYF	TGCGCCAGCAGCCCCGGCCTAGCGGGAGCGGCAGATACGCAGTATTTT
NA	TRBV19	few	TRBJ1-5	CASSIPRVVSNQPQHF	TGTGCCAGTAGTATCCCCAGGGTTGTCAGCAATCAGCCCCAGCATTTT
NA	TRBV5-1	few	TRBJ1-1	CASSPSGPAGGVNTEAFF	TGCGCCAGCAGCCCCTCTGGCCCCGCGGGGGGCGTGAACACTGAAGCTTTCTTT
NA	TRBV12-3/TRBV12-4	few	TRBJ1-4	CASSFGGASEKLFF	TGTGCCAGCAGTTTCGGTGGGGCGAGTGAAAAACTGTTTTTT
NA	TRBV24-1	few	TRBJ2-5	CATSDLTGQETQYF	TGTGCCACCAGTGATTTGACAGGGCAAGAGACCCAGTACTTC
NA	TRBV19	NA	TRBJ1-1	CASTSVGRGMNTEAFF	TGTGCCAGTACCTCGGTTGGGAGGGGCATGAACACTGAAGCTTTCTTT
NA	TRBV3-1	NA	TRBJ2-1	CASSAHRENNEQFF	TGTGCCAGCAGCGCTCACAGGGAAAACAATGAGCAGTTCTTC
NA	TRBV5-4	NA	TRBJ2-1	CASSWTPGAYNEQFF	TGTGCCAGCAGCTGGACTCCTGGTGCCTACAATGAGCAGTTCTTC
TRBD2	TRBV4-3	few	TRBJ2-1	CASSQDLGLAGGSSYNEQFF	TGCGCCAGCAGCCAAGATTTGGGACTAGCGGGAGGGAGCTCCTACAATGAGCAGTTCTTC
NA	TRBV5-1	few	TRBJ2-7	CASSLEGHPYEQYF	TGCGCCAGCAGCTTAGAGGGTCACCCCTACGAGCAGTACTTC
TRBD1	TRBV6-1	NA	TRBJ2-7	CASSIRDAGGQYF	TGTGCCAGCAGCATCCGGGACGCAGGGGGTCAGTACTTC
TRBD2	TRBV27	NA	TRBJ2-2	CASSGGGLYTGELFF	TGTGCCTCCTCGGGGGGGGGGCTGTACACCGGGGAGCTGTTTTTT
TRBD2	TRBV9	NA	TRBJ2-1	CASSVGLAGGHEQFF	TGTGCCAGCAGCGTAGGACTAGCGGGGGGCCATGAGCAGTTCTTC
TRBD2	TRBV7-3	NA	TRBJ2-3	CASSVGGSLAGTTLDTQYF	TGTGCCAGCAGCGTGGGGGGGTCATTAGCGGGAACTACACTAGATACGCAGTATTTT
NA	TRBV5-1	few	TRBJ2-7	CASSPLASGGGSYEQYF	TGCGCCAGCAGCCCCCTGGCCTCGGGGGGCGGATCGTACGAGCAGTACTTC
NA	TRBV27	NA	TRBJ2-2	CASSLLAVNPGELFF	TGTGCCAGCAGCTTACTAGCCGTGAACCCCGGGGAGCTGTTTTTT
NA	TRBV20-1	many	TRBJ2-7	CSARDLGRNEQYF	TGCAGTGCTAGAGATCTGGGACGAAACGAGCAGTACTTC
TRBD2	TRBV27	NA	TRBJ2-1	CASSPKGLAVSVNEQFF	TGTGCCAGCAGTCCGAAGGGACTAGCGGTTTCGGTGAATGAGCAGTTCTTC
TRBD2	TRBV5-1	NA	TRBJ2-2	CASSPGTSGTDTGELFF	TGCGCCAGCAGCCCCGGGACTAGCGGGACAGACACCGGGGAGCTGTTTTTT
TRBD2	TRBV6-2/TRBV6-3	NA	TRBJ2-3	CSSSGGRAETDTQYF	TGTTCCAGCAGTGGGGGGAGGGCCGAAACAGATACGCAGTATTTT
NA	TRBV5-1	many	TRBJ2-2	CASSSLGDGRNTGELFF	TGCGCCAGCAGTTCCCTCGGGGACGGTAGGAACACCGGGGAGCTGTTTTTT